The 25 T cell receptor beta chains in this list originate from one sample, sequenced in a study of OX40 agonist ivuxolimab in advanced cancers. Measured with immunoSEQ multiplex PCR; TCRdb has only the in-frame clones, and not every one. The top ten hold approximately 1.2% of the sample, which has about 64,000 clones, 70% to 90% seen once. Sample: CD4+ or CD8+ T cells sorted from blood, taken in a trial of the OX40 agonist ivuxolimab. These receptors came from an adult with an advanced solid tumor such as melanoma, head and neck, liver or kidney cancer.

The DNA of the CDR3 is TGCGCCAGCAGCCAAGATCGAGCGGTGAGCTCCTACGAGCAGTACTTC. Its translation is CASSQDRAVSSYEQYF. This chain connects TRBV4-3 to TRBJ2-7, with D perhaps matching TRBD2 (5 bases). CDR3 length: 16 residues. V dropped 0 bases and J dropped 0 bases, with 12 bases sitting between them. CDR1 and CDR2 (germline): LGHNA, YSLEER.

V is TRBV19 and J is TRBJ2-7; D is perhaps TRBD1 or TRBD2 (6 bases each). Germline-derived CDR1 and CDR2 are LNHDA and SQIVND (reference sequence). The V end lost 1 base, the J end lost 0 bases, and 10 bases lay between the germline ends. This CDR3 region has 15 residues. The CDR3 loop reads CASSIGGGTSYEQYF. The CDR3 nucleotides are TGTGCCAGTAGTATAGGAGGGGGGACCTCCTACGAGCAGTACTTC.

The chain links TRBV7-3 to TRBJ1-2; tentative D call: TRBD1 (5 bases). The CDR3 length is 13 residues. Trimming took off 5 bases at V and 8 bases at J, with 15 bases between the two ends. Per the germline V gene, CDR1 is SGHTA and CDR2 is FQGTGA. This CDR3 is CASSLGRDGGYTF. CDR3 bases: TGTGCCAGCAGCCTTGGCAGGGATGGGGGCTACACCTTC.

The rearrangement links TRBV28 to TRBJ2-7; D remains unclear. This CDR3 is 11 amino acids long. CDR1 MDHEN and CDR2 SYDVKM come from the germline V gene. V was shortened by 4 bases and J by 2 bases, with 3 bases between the two germline ends. The CDR3: CASSSPYEQYF. The CDR3 DNA is TGTGCCAGCAGTTCCCCCTACGAGCAGTACTTC.

The chain carries TRBV15 and TRBJ2-7; no definite D call. The CDR3 loop spans 15 amino acids. The V end lost 0 bases, the J end lost 0 bases, and 9 bases lay between the germline ends. Germline CDR1 is LNHNV and CDR2 is YYDKDF (reference sequence). The CDR3 DNA follows: TGTGCCACCAGCAGAGATAGGGTGAGCTCCTACGAGCAGTACTTC. Encoded protein: CATSRDRVSSYEQYF.

The chain couples TRBV2 to TRBJ1-2; 7 bases map to TRBD1. The trim removed 5 bases at V and 5 bases at J, leaving 8 bases unmatched. CDR1 is SNHLY and CDR2 is FYNNEI in the germline V gene. The CDR3 is 14 residues long. Written as DNA, the CDR3 is TGTGCCAGCAGTCTGTTGGGGACAGCATATGGCTACACCTTC. This sequence encodes CASSLLGTAYGYTF.

The chain has TRBV9 and TRBJ1-3; 7 bases fit TRBD1. This CDR3 spans 13 amino acids. V lost 9 bases, J lost 0 bases, and 3 bases stayed unmatched. The germline V gene encodes CDR1 SGDLS and CDR2 YYNGEE. The CDR3 nucleotides read TGTGCCAACTGGACAGGCTCTGGAAACACCATATATTTT. Its protein is CANWTGSGNTIYF.

The rearrangement links TRBV6-5 to TRBJ2-3; 10 positions agree with TRBD2. V lost 6 bases and J lost 0; bases outside the gene matches: 3. This CDR3 is 15 amino acids long. Germline assignment: CDR1 MNHEY and CDR2 SVGAGI. The CDR3 loop reads CASSKLAGSTDTQYF. Written as DNA, the CDR3 is TGTGCCAGCAGCAAACTAGCGGGGAGCACAGATACGCAGTATTTT.

V and J are TRBV4-1 and TRBJ2-2, with D tentatively TRBD2 (5 bases). From germline, CDR1 is MGHRA and CDR2 YSYEKL. The CDR3 loop spans 16 amino acids. V gave up 2 bases and J gave up 4 bases, with 14 bases separating them. CDR3 amino acids: CASSQQLGSSTGELFF. For the CDR3, the DNA is TGCGCCAGCAGCCAACAACTAGGTTCGAGCACCGGGGAGCTGTTTTTT.

This chain joins TRBV11-2 and TRBJ1-1; 8 bases align to TRBD1. CDR1 SGHAT and CDR2 FQNNGV come from the germline V gene. This CDR3 spans 13 amino acids. V lost 5 bases and J lost 6; bases outside the gene matches: 5. The CDR3 protein is CASSRTGWAEAFF. In DNA form, the CDR3 reads TGTGCCAGCAGCAGGACAGGGTGGGCTGAAGCTTTCTTT.

The chain links TRBV5-6 to TRBJ2-5, with D unresolved. V was shortened by 2 bases and J by 5 bases, with 10 bases between the two germline ends. The CDR3 runs 13 residues. Germline V CDR1 and CDR2: SGHDT, YYEEEE. The CDR3 nucleotides are TGTGCCAGCAGCTTTTGGTCCACGGAGACCCAGTACTTC. Amino acids: CASSFWSTETQYF. Drawing the rest from reference TRBV5-6 and TRBJ2-5, the complete variable domain is DAGVTQSPTHLIKTRGQQVTLRCSPKSGHDTVSWYQQALGQGPQFIFQYYEEEERQRGNFPDRFSGHQFPNYSSELNVNALLLGDSALYLCASSFWSTETQYFGPGTRLLVL.

The CDR3 protein is CATSQQGAQTQYF. CDR3 nucleotides: TGTGCCACCAGTCAACAGGGGGCGCAGACCCAGTACTTC. V and J are TRBV15 and TRBJ2-5; 9 bases align to TRBD1. V was pared by 6 bases and J by 6 bases, with 5 bases of the junction left unmatched. There are 13 residues in the CDR3. In germline, CDR1 is LNHNV, CDR2 YYDKDF (reference sequence).

The chain employs TRBV6-1 and TRBJ1-5; TRBD1 is a possible D gene (5 bases). CDR3 length equals 12 residues. Per the germline V gene, CDR1 is MNHNS and CDR2 is SASEGT. In nucleotides, the CDR3 is TGTGCGCTGGGGGATAGCAATCAGCCCCAGCATTTT. Amino acid sequence: CALGDSNQPQHF.

V and J are TRBV14 and TRBJ2-3; tentatively, D is TRBD1 (6 bases). There are 13 residues in the CDR3. The germline V and J ends were trimmed by 2 bases and 9 bases, with 12 bases remaining between them. CDR1 and CDR2 from the germline V gene are SGHDN and FVKESK. CDR3 sequence (DNA): TGTGCCAGCAGCCAATTAGGGGGTGACACGCAGTATTTT. Residues: CASSQLGGDTQYF.

The V and J genes are TRBV5-5 and TRBJ2-5, with D unresolved. Between the trimmed V and J ends, which lost 4 bases and 1 base, there was a span of 8 bases. The CDR3 covers 13 residues. Germline V gene data show CDR1 as SGHKS and CDR2 as YYEKEE (reference sequence). The CDR3 protein is CASSHNTQETQYF. The CDR3 DNA is TGTGCCAGCAGCCACAACACCCAAGAGACCCAGTACTTC.

The rearrangement joins TRBV19 to TRBJ1-5, with TRBD1 matching 7 bases. Germline V lookup: CDR1 LNHDA, CDR2 SQIVND (reference sequence). The CDR3 spans 18 residues. Trimming at V came to 0 bases and at J to 7 bases, leaving 15 bases not matched to a gene. CDR3 DNA: TGTGCCAGTAGTATAGACCCCCCGACAGGGAGGCCAGGGCAGCCCCAGCATTTT. Its translation is CASSIDPPTGRPGQPQHF.

This clone was seen a few times. The V and J genes are TRBV4-3 and TRBJ1-5; 7 bases agree with TRBD1. This CDR3 comprises 15 residues. Trimming removed 1 base from V and 7 bases from J; junction bases left unmatched: 7. CDR1 is LGHNA, CDR2 YSLEER, per germline. Here the CDR3 reads CASSQVYTGEQPQHF. The CDR3 nucleotides read TGCGCCAGCAGCCAAGTTTACACAGGGGAACAGCCCCAGCATTTT.

This clone was observed a handful of times. This sequence joins TRBV10-3 and TRBJ1-1; D perhaps matches TRBD1 (5 bases). CDR3 size: 13 residues. Germline lookup yields CDR1 ENHRY and CDR2 SYGVKD. Trimming removed 8 bases from V and 5 bases from J, with 15 bases in between. The CDR3 nucleotides read TGTGCCATCCAGGCAGGGACTGGAACTGAAGCTTTCTTT. This encodes CAIQAGTGTEAFF.

The gene calls are TRBV7-2 and TRBJ2-5; the D gene is possibly TRBD1 (6 bases). The V end lost 1 base, the J end lost 4 bases, and 10 bases lay between the germline ends. The CDR3 runs to 14 residues. Germline CDR1 SGHTA, CDR2 FQGNSA. DNA for the CDR3: TGTGCCAGCAGCTTAGAGGACAGAGCAGAGACCCAGTACTTC. The encoded protein is CASSLEDRAETQYF.

The chain uses TRBV6-1 and TRBJ1-4, with 9 nucleotides matching TRBD1. The V gene end was trimmed by 2 bases and the J gene end by 7 bases; junction bases not matched to a gene: 5. The CDR3 runs to 15 residues. CDR1 is MNHNS, CDR2 SASEGT, per germline. The CDR3 DNA sequence: TGTGCCAGCAGTGAACAGACAGGGGGAACTGAAAAACTGTTTTTT. Its translation: CASSEQTGGTEKLFF.

This clone was observed a single time. This chain links TRBV6-5 with TRBJ1-1; perhaps TRBD1 as D (6 bases). The CDR3 runs to 14 residues. V lost 4 bases, J lost 2 bases, and 11 bases lay in between. Germline CDR1 is MNHEY and CDR2 is SVGAGI. Here the CDR3 DNA reads TGTGCCAGCAGTTGGACAGCACCTAACACTGAAGCTTTCTTT. It specifies CASSWTAPNTEAFF.

This clone has a single count. V and J are TRBV7-9 and TRBJ1-1; D uncertain. V was cut by 3 bases and J by 3 bases, with 8 bases left in between. The CDR3 loop spans 13 amino acids. Per germline, CDR1 SEHNR and CDR2 FQNEAQ (reference sequence). This CDR3 is CASSLSRDTEAFF. For the CDR3, the DNA is TGTGCCAGCAGCTTGAGTAGGGACACTGAAGCTTTCTTT.

This chain connects TRBV5-5 to TRBJ1-2, with no clear D. The germline V and J ends were trimmed by 4 bases and 0 bases, with 10 bases remaining between them. Germline lookup yields CDR1 SGHKS and CDR2 YYEKEE (reference sequence). There are 14 residues in the CDR3. The CDR3 DNA is TGTGCCAGCAGCCCGACGGAGCCTAACTATGGCTACACCTTC. This codes for CASSPTEPNYGYTF.

The J gene is TRBJ2-7, the V gene TRBV7-2; 12 nucleotides agree with TRBD2. The CDR3 has 15 residues. Trimming cost V 3 bases and J 4 bases; bases outside gene matches: 4. Germline CDR1 is SGHTA and CDR2 is FQGNSA. DNA for the CDR3: TGTGCCAGCAGCTTGACTAGCGGGAGTGGGTACGAGCAGTACTTC. This translates into CASSLTSGSGYEQYF.

This clone was picked up one time. The chain uses TRBV5-5 and TRBJ2-5; D could derive from TRBD1 or TRBD2 (7 bases each). Germline values: CDR1 SGHKS, CDR2 YYEKEE (reference sequence). The CDR3 has 15 residues. V was cut by 4 bases and J by 6 bases, with 19 bases left in between. CDR3 DNA sequence: TGTGCCAGCAGCCGTCCCGGGACAGCGGGGCAGACCCAGTACTTC. Protein: CASSRPGTAGQTQYF.